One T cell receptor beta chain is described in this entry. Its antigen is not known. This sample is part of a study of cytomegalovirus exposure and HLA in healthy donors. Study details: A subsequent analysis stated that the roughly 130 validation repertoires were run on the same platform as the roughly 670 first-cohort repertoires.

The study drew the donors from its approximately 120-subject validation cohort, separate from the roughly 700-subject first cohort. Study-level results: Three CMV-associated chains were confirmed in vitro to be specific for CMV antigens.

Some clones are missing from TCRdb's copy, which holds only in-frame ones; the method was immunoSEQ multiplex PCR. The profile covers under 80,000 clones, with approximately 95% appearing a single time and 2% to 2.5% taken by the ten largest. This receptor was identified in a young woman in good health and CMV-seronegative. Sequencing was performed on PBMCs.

The CDR3 reads CASSPRLAGALQETQYF. The CDR3 DNA follows: TGTGCCAGCAGCCCCCGACTAGCGGGAGCCCTCCAAGAGACCCAGTACTTC. V gene TRBV7-8 combines with J gene TRBJ2-5, with 12 bases fitting TRBD2. The CDR3 loop spans 17 amino acids. V lost 5 bases and J lost 1; bases outside the gene matches: 8. Germline loops: CDR1 SGHVS, CDR2 FQNEAQ.